The subject of this entry is one T cell receptor beta chain. The sample belongs to a study of PD-1 blockade in mismatch repair-deficient tumors. CDR1 and CDR2 (germline): SNHLY, FYNNEI. The junction had 10 bases not matched to a gene; V was cut back by 7 bases and J by 4 bases. The CDR3 has 15 amino acids. Repertoires were generated with immunoSEQ multiplex PCR, while TCRdb's copy carries only in-frame clones and drops some. The data hold roughly 110,000 clones, with about three quarters observed a single time. TCR sequencing covered a few patients who responded to pembrolizumab. This TCR was recovered from an adult with mismatch repair-deficient cancer. The starting material was peripheral blood, obtained approximately 64 weeks after starting pembrolizumab. The chain uses TRBV2 and TRBJ2-1, with 7 bases identical to TRBD2. The CDR3 coding sequence is TGTGCCAGCACCACTTCCCTAGCGGTGTACAATGAGCAGTTCTTC. It encodes CASTTSLAVYNEQFF.